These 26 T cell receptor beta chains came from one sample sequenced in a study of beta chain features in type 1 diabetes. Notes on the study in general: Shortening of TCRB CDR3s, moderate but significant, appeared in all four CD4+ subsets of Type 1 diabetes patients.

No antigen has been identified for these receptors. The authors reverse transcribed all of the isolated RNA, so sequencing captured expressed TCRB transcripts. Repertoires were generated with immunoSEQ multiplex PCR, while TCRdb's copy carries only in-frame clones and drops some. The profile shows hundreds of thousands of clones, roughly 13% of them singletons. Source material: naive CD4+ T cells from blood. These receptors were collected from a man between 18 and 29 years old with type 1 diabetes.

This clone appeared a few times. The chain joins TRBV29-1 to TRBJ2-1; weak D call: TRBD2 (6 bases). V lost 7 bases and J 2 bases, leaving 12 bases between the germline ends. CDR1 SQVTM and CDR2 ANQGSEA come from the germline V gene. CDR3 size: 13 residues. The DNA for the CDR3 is TGCAGCGCTCGGCGGGGCCCCTACAATGAGCAGTTCTTC. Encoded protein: CSARRGPYNEQFF.

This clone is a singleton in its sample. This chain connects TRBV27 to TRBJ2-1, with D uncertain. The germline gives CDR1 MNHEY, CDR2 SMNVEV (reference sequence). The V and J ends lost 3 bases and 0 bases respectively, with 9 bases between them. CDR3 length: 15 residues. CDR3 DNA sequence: TGTGCCAGCAGTTTTGGCGGAAGCTCCTACAATGAGCAGTTCTTC. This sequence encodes CASSFGGSSYNEQFF.

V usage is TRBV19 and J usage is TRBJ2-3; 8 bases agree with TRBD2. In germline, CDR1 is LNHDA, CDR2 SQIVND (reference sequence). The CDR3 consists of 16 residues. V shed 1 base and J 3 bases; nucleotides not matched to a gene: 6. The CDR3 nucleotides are TGTGCCAGTAGTATAGGGAGCGGGAGTGAAACAGATACGCAGTATTTT. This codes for CASSIGSGSETDTQYF.

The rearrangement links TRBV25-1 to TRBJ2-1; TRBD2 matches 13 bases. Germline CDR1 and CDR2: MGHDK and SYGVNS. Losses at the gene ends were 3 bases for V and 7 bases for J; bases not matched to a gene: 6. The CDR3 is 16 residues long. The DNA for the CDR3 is TGTGCCAGCAGTGACGTACTAGCGGGAGGGATAAATGAGCAGTTCTTC. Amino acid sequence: CASSDVLAGGINEQFF.

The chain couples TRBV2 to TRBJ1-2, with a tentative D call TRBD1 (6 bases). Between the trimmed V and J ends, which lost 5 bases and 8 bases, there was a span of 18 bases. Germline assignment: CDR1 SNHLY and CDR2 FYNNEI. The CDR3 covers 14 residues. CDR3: CASSRGSTGFGYTF. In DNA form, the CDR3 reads TGTGCCAGCAGTCGGGGGAGCACAGGGTTCGGCTACACCTTC.

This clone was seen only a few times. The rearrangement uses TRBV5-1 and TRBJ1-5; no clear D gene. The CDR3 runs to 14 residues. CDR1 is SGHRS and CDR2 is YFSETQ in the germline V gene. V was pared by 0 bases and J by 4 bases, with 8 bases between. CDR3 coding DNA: TGCGCCAGCAGCTTGGACGCGGGGAATCAGCCCCAGCATTTT. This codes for CASSLDAGNQPQHF.

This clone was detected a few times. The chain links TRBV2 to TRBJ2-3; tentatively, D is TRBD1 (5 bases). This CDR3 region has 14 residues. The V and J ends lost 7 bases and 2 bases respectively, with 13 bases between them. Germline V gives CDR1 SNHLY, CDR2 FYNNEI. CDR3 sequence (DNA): TGTGCCAGCATCCCCTTAGGGGTCACAGATACGCAGTATTTT. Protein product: CASIPLGVTDTQYF.

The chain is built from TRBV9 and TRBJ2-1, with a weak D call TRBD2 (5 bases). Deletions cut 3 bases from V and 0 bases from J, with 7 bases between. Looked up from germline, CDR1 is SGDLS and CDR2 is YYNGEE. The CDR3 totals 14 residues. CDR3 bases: TGTGCCAGCAGCGCCCGGGGCTCCTACAATGAGCAGTTCTTC. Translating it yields CASSARGSYNEQFF.

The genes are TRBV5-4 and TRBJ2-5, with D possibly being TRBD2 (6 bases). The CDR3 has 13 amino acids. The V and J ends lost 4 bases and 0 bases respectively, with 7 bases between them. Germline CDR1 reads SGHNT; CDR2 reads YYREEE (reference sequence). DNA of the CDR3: TGTGCCAGCAGCCGGGACTACCAAGAGACCCAGTACTTC. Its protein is CASSRDYQETQYF.

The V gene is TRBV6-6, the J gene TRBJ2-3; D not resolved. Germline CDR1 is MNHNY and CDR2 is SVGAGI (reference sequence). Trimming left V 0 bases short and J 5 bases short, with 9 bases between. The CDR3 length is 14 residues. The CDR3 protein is CASSYSRVIDTQYF. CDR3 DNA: TGTGCCAGCAGTTACTCGAGAGTCATAGATACGCAGTATTTT.

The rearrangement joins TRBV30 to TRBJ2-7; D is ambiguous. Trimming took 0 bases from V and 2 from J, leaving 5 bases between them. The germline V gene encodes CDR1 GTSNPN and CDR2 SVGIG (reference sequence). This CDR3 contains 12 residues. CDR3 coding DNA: TGTGCCTGGAGTGTTGCGGCCTACGAGCAGTACTTC. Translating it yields CAWSVAAYEQYF.

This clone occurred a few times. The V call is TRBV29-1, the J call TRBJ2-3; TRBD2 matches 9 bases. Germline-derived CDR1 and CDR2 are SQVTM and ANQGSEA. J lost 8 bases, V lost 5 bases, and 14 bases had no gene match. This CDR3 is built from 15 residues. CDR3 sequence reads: CSVRVSGSGIGTQYF. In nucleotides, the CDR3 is TGCAGCGTTCGGGTTAGCGGGAGCGGTATAGGTACGCAGTATTTT.

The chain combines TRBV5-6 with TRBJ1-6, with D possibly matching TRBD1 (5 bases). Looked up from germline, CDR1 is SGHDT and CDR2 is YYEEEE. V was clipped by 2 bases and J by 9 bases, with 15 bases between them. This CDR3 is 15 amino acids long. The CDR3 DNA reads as TGTGCCAGCAGCTTTGGTTTAGGGGATGGTTCACCCCTCCACTTT. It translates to CASSFGLGDGSPLHF.

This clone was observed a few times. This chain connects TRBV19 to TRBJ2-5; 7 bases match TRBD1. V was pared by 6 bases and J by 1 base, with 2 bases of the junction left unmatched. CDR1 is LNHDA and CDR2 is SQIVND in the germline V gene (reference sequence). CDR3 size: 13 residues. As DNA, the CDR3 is TGTGCCAGTAGACGGGACAGCCAAGAGACCCAGTACTTC. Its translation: CASRRDSQETQYF.

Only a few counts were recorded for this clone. The DNA of the CDR3 is TGCAGCGCGGGACTACCGAGGGTAACGGGCTCAGATACGCAGTATTTT. Amino acids: CSAGLPRVTGSDTQYF. The chain has TRBV29-1 and TRBJ2-3, with 7 bases fitting TRBD2. Per the germline V gene, CDR1 is SQVTM and CDR2 is ANQGSEA. This CDR3 comprises 16 residues. V trimming: 7 bases; J trimming: 4 bases; junction bases outside the gene matches: 17.

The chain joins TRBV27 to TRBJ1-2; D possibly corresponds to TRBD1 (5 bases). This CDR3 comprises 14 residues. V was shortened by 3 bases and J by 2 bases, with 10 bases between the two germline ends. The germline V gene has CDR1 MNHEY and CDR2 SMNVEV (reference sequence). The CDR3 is CASSFWGSNYGYTF. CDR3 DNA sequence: TGTGCCAGCAGTTTCTGGGGGTCCAACTATGGCTACACCTTC.

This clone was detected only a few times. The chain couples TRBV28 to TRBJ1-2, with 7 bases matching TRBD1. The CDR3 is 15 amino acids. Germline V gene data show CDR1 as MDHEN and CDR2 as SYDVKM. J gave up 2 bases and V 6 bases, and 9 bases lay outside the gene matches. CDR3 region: CASSSGDRKNYGYTF. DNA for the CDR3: TGTGCCAGCAGCTCTGGGGACAGAAAAAACTATGGCTACACCTTC.

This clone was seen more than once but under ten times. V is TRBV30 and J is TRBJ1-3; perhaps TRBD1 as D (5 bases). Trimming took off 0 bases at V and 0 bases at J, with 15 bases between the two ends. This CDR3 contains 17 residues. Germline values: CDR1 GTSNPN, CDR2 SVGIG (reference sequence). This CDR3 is CAWSVSGLGSSGNTIYF. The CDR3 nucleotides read TGTGCCTGGAGTGTGTCGGGACTGGGGAGCTCTGGAAACACCATATATTTT.

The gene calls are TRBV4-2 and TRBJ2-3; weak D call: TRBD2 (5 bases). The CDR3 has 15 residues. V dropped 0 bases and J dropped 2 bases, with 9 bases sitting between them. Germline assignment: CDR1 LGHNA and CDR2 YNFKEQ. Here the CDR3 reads CASSQDRTPTDTQYF. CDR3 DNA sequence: TGTGCCAGCAGCCAAGATAGGACTCCCACAGATACGCAGTATTTT.

CDR3 amino acids: CASSLGRGSYGYTF. Here the CDR3 DNA reads TGTGCCAGCAGCTTGGGCAGGGGATCCTATGGCTACACCTTC. The rearrangement joins TRBV7-2 to TRBJ1-2, with a weak D call TRBD1 (6 bases). The CDR3 extends over 14 amino acids. CDR1 SGHTA and CDR2 FQGNSA come from the germline V gene. Trimming cost V 3 bases and J 4 bases, with 12 bases left between them. The whole variable domain, filled in from reference TRBV7-2 and TRBJ1-2, reads GAGVSQSPSNKVTEKGKDVELRCDPISGHTALYWYRQSLGQGLEFLIYFQGNSAPDKSGLPSDRFSAERTGGSVSTLTIQRTQQEDSAVYLCASSLGRGSYGYTFGSGTRLTVV.

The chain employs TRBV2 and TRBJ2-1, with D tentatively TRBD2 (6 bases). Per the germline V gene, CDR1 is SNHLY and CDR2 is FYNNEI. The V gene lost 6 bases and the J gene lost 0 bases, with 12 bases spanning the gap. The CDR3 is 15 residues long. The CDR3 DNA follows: TGTGCCAGCAGAGTAGCGGTAGACTCCTACAATGAGCAGTTCTTC. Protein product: CASRVAVDSYNEQFF.

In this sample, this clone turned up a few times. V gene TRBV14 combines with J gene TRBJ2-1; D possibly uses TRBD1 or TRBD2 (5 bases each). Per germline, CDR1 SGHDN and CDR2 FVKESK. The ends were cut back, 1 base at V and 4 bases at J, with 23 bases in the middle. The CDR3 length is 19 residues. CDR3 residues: CASSQVNRGEQGVYNEQFF. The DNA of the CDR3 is TGTGCCAGCAGCCAAGTTAATAGGGGAGAGCAGGGAGTATACAATGAGCAGTTCTTC.

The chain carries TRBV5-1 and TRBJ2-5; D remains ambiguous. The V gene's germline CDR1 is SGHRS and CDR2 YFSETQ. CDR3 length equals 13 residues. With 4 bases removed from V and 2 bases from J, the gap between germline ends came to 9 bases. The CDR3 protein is CASSLLEQETQYF. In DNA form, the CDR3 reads TGCGCCAGCAGCCTACTCGAGCAAGAGACCCAGTACTTC.

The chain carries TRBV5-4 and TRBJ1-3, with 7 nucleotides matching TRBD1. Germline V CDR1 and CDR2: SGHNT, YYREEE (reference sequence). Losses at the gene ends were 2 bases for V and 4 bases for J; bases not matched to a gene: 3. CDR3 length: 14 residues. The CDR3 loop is CASSFDREGNTIYF. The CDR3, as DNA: TGTGCCAGCAGCTTTGACAGGGAGGGAAACACCATATATTTT.

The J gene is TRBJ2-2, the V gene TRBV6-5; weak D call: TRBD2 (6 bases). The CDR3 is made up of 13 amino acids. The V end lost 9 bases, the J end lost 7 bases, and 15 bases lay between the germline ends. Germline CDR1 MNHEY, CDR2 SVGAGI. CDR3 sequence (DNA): TGTGCCAGTCGCGGGAACTGGGGCGGGGAGCTGTTTTTT. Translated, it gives CASRGNWGGELFF.

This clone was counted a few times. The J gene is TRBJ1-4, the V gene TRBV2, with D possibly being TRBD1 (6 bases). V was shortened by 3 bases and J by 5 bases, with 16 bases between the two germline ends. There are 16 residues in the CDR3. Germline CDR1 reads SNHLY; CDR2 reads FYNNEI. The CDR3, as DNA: TGTGCCAGCAGTGACCCGAACACGGGGGCGAATGAAAAACTGTTTTTT. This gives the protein CASSDPNTGANEKLFF.